This T cell receptor beta chain was captured by sequencing in a study of T cells after somatic rescue of genetic block. Here immunoSEQ multiplex PCR was the method, and the copy in TCRdb shows in-frame clones only, minus some. The sample consists of 45,000 to 55,000 clones, about 96% of them appearing once. The CDR3 consists of 20 residues. CDR1 is LNHDA, CDR2 SQIVND, per germline (reference sequence). Losses at the gene ends were 4 bases for V and 8 bases for J; bases not matched to a gene: 23. The V gene is TRBV19, the J gene TRBJ2-1; 10 bases map to TRBD2. The source material was peripheral blood mononuclear cells (PBMCs). The clonotype comes from a child younger than two. CDR3 residues: CASSNSWGLARERWEYEQFF. DNA of the CDR3: TGTGCCAGTAGTAATTCGTGGGGACTAGCGCGGGAGCGGTGGGAGTATGAGCAGTTCTTC. The full variable domain, its missing parts supplied by reference TRBV19 and TRBJ2-1, is DGGITQSPKYLFRKEGQNVTLSCEQNLNHDAMYWYRQDPGQGLRLIYYSQIVNDFQKGDIAEGYSVSREKKESFPLTVTSAQKNPTAFYLCASSNSWGLARERWEYEQFFGPGTRLTVL.